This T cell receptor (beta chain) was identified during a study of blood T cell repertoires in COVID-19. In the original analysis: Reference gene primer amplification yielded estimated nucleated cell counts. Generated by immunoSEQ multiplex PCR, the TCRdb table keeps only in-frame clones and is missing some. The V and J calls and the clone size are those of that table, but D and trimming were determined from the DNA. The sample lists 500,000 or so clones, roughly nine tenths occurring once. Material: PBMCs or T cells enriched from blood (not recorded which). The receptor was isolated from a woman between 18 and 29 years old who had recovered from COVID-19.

CDR3 DNA sequence: TGTGCCAGCAGCCTACCACAGGGGCCAGCCAATGAGCAGTTCTTC. Protein sequence: CASSLPQGPANEQFF. The chain has TRBV7-9 and TRBJ2-1; 7 nucleotides align to TRBD1. CDR1 and CDR2 from the germline V gene are SEHNR and FQNEAQ (reference sequence). V gave up 5 bases and J gave up 6 bases; unmatched junction bases: 10. CDR3 length equals 15 residues.